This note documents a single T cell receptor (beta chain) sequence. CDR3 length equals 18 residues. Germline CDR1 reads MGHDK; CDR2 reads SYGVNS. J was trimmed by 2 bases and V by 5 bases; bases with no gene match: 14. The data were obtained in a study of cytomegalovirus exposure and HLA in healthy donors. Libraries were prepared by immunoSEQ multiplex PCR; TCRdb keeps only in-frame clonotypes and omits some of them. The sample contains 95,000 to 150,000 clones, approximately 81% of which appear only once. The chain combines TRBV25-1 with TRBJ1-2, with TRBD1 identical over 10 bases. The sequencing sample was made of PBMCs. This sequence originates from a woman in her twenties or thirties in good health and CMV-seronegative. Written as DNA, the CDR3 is TGTGCCAGCAGTCCTATCACCGGGACAGGGGTCGCAAACTATGGCTACACCTTC. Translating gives CASSPITGTGVANYGYTF.